This T cell receptor (beta chain) originates from a study of blood T cell repertoires in COVID-19. Across the whole study: Collection of acute and convalescent COVID-19 samples took place in the United States, Italy and Spain. T cells, B-cell-depleted T cells, or PBMCs supplied cDNA or gDNA.

V was clipped by 6 bases and J by 4 bases, with 15 bases between them. The CDR3 extends over 13 amino acids. Germline V gene lookup returns CDR1 SQVTM and CDR2 ANQGSEA. Methods used by the authors: Reference gene primers were amplified, and this amplification served to estimate nucleated cell counts. The repertoire was sequenced with immunoSEQ multiplex PCR; TCRdb's copy has only in-frame clones and lacks some. V and J calls and clone size are as listed in that table; D and trimming were resolved from the DNA. Of about 400,000 clones in the sample, roughly 90% were seen once. Material: peripheral blood. This receptor was identified in a man aged 35 to 55 with acute or convalescent COVID-19. This sequence joins TRBV29-1 and TRBJ1-1, with D perhaps TRBD1 (5 bases). The CDR3 is CSVETAEGTEAFF. CDR3 sequence (DNA): TGCAGCGTGGAGACAGCGGAGGGCACTGAAGCTTTCTTT.